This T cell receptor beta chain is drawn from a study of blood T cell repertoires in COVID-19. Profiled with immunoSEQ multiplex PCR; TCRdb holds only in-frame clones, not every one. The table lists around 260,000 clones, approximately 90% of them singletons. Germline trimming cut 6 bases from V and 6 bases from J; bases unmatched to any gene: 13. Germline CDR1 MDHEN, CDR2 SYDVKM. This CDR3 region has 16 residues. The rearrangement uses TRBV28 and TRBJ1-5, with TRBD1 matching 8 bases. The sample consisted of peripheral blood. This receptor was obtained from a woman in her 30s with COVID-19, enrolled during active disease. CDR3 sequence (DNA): TGTGCCAGCAGGTATTCAGGACAGGGAGATTTTCAGCCCCAGCATTTT. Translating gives CASRYSGQGDFQPQHF.